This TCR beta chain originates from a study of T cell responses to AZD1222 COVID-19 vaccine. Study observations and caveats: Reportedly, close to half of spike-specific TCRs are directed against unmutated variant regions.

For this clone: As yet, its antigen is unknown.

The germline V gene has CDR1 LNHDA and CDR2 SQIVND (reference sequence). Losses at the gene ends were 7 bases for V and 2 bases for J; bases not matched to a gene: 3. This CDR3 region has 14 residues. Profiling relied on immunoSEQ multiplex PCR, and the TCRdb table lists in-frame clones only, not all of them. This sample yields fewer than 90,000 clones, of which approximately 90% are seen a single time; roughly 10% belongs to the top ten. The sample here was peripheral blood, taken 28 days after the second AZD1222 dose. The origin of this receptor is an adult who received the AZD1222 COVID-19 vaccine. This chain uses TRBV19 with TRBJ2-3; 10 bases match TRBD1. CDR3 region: CASIGTGVTDTQYF. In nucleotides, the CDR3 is TGTGCCAGTATCGGGACAGGGGTCACAGATACGCAGTATTTT.